The rows below give T cell receptor beta chains drawn from one sample of a study of cytotoxic CD8 clonotypes in ibrutinib-treated CLL. Only in-frame clones appear in the TCRdb table, and some are missing; sequencing was by immunoSEQ multiplex PCR. The sample consists of about 200,000 clones, over 55% of them appearing once. The sequenced sample was PBMCs, obtained after 24 months of ibrutinib treatment. The receptors were gathered from a human donor with chronic lymphocytic leukemia. Both conserved end residues are part of each CDR3. D genes are given only for firm matches. Clone sizes are given selectively: once, few, many, or a class where the clone is expanded.

CASSLALGRVHSTNEKLFF | TGTGCCAGCAGCTTAGCGCTAGGCAGGGTGCACTCAACTAATGAAAAACTGTTTTTT | . | TRBJ1-4 | TRBV7-9 | .
CASSEGGEQYF | TGTGCCAGCAGTGAAGGGGGCGAGCAGTACTTC | . | TRBJ2-7 | TRBV25-1 | .
CASSQVPGFYEQYF | TGTGCCAGCAGCCAAGTGCCAGGGTTCTACGAGCAGTACTTC | . | TRBJ2-7 | TRBV4-2 | .
CASSRSGRLDNEQFF | TGTGCCAGCAGCCGCAGCGGGCGACTTGACAATGAGCAGTTCTTC | . | TRBJ2-1 | TRBV7-6 | .
CASIQTGGKPFF | TGTGCCAGCATTCAGACAGGGGGAAAACCTTTTTTT | TRBD1 | TRBJ2-3 | TRBV2 | .
CASSRLDRGTGELFF | TGCGCCAGCAGTCGACTAGATCGCGGCACCGGGGAGCTGTTTTTT | . | TRBJ2-2 | TRBV10-1 | .
CASSSGLAGITDTQYF | TGTGCCAGCAGCTCTGGACTAGCGGGTATCACAGATACGCAGTATTTT | TRBD2 | TRBJ2-3 | TRBV5-4 | .
CAWRETSGRLFNEQFF | TGTGCCTGGAGGGAGACTAGCGGGAGGCTATTCAATGAGCAGTTCTTC | TRBD2 | TRBJ2-1 | TRBV30 | .
CASSYWTGGAPDTQYF | TGTGCCAGCAGCTACTGGACAGGGGGCGCCCCAGATACGCAGTATTTT | . | TRBJ2-3 | TRBV21-1 | .
CSVKGTGDSNEKLFF | TGCAGCGTCAAAGGGACAGGGGACAGCAATGAAAAACTGTTTTTT | TRBD1 | TRBJ1-4 | TRBV29-1 | .
CASRLQGPTEAFF | TGTGCCAGCAGGTTACAGGGTCCAACTGAAGCTTTCTTT | . | TRBJ1-1 | TRBV27 | .
CASRPTGIATNEKLFF | TGCGCCAGCAGACCGACAGGGATTGCAACTAATGAAAAACTGTTTTTT | TRBD1 | TRBJ1-4 | TRBV5-1 | .
CASSLGDDTNTEAFF | TGTGCCAGCAGCTTAGGAGACGACACGAACACTGAAGCTTTCTTT | . | TRBJ1-1 | TRBV11-3 | .
CAWGPGRAEQFF | TGTGCCTGGGGGCCCGGGAGGGCTGAGCAGTTCTTC | TRBD2 | TRBJ2-1 | TRBV11-2 | .
CASMSRENYGYTF | TGTGCCAGCATGAGCAGGGAGAACTATGGCTACACCTTC | . | TRBJ1-2 | TRBV6-5 | .
CASSFPDQPQHF | TGTGCCAGCAGTTTCCCAGACCAGCCCCAGCATTTT | . | TRBJ1-5 | TRBV27 | few
CASSAGPSTDTQYF | TGTGCCAGTAGTGCGGGACCTAGCACAGATACGCAGTATTTT | . | TRBJ2-3 | TRBV19 | .
CASSPGPGTDTQYF | TGTGCCAGCAGTCCCGGGCCAGGCACAGATACGCAGTATTTT | . | TRBJ2-3 | TRBV7-7 | .
CAWSDGYTEAFF | TGTGCCTGGAGCGACGGTTACACTGAAGCTTTCTTT | . | TRBJ1-1 | TRBV30 | .
CASRPLAGGPSYEQYF | TGCGCCAGCAGACCGTTAGCGGGAGGGCCCTCCTACGAGCAGTACTTC | TRBD2 | TRBJ2-7 | TRBV10-2 | .
CASSIYGYGYTF | TGTGCCAGTAGTATATATGGGTATGGCTACACCTTC | . | TRBJ1-2 | TRBV19 | .
CASSASGANVLTF | TGTGCCAGCAGCGCCTCTGGGGCCAACGTCCTGACTTTC | . | TRBJ2-6 | TRBV7-2 | .
CASSQEWVSTEAFF | TGTGCCAGCAGCCAAGAATGGGTTAGCACTGAAGCTTTCTTT | . | TRBJ1-1 | TRBV14 | .
CASSAGTSGTGTDTQYF | TGTGCCAGCAGCGCCGGGACTAGCGGGACAGGCACAGATACGCAGTATTTT | TRBD2 | TRBJ2-3 | TRBV5-4 | .
CASSQDRASQETQYF | TGTGCCAGCAGCCAAGATCGGGCTAGCCAAGAGACCCAGTACTTC | . | TRBJ2-5 | TRBV4-2 | .
CASSEMAGRFNEQYF | TGTGCCAGCAGTGAAATGGCAGGGAGGTTTAACGAGCAGTACTTC | . | TRBJ2-7 | TRBV2 | .
CASRDIGGSYEQYF | TGTGCCAGCAGAGATATCGGGGGATCCTACGAGCAGTACTTC | . | TRBJ2-7 | TRBV4-2 | few
CASSLAGFAYEQYF | TGTGCCAGCAGCTTGGCTGGTTTCGCGTACGAGCAGTACTTC | . | TRBJ2-7 | TRBV5-4 | .
CASSRLTGAYEQYF | TGTGCCAGCAGTCGCTTGACAGGAGCCTACGAGCAGTACTTC | . | TRBJ2-7 | TRBV6-5 | .
CASSQGQNQGNEKLFF | TGCGCCAGCAGCCAGGGACAGAATCAGGGTAATGAAAAACTGTTTTTT | TRBD1 | TRBJ1-4 | TRBV4-1 | .
CATRGLAGGPSTDTQYF | TGTGCCACAAGGGGGCTAGCGGGAGGGCCTAGCACAGATACGCAGTATTTT | TRBD2 | TRBJ2-3 | TRBV10-3 | .
CASSASGTSGAQETQYF | TGTGCCAGCAGCGCCTCCGGGACTAGCGGGGCGCAAGAGACCCAGTACTTC | TRBD2 | TRBJ2-5 | TRBV9 | .
CSVLGGSGTVRWAEAFF | TGCAGCGTCCTAGGGGGGTCCGGGACAGTACGATGGGCTGAAGCTTTCTTT | TRBD1 | TRBJ1-1 | TRBV29-1 | .
CASSQDATETYEQYF | TGTGCCAGCAGCCAAGATGCGACCGAGACCTACGAGCAGTACTTC | . | TRBJ2-7 | TRBV4-2 | .
CASSAASGRVVLNEQFF | TGCGCCAGCAGCGCGGCTAGCGGGAGGGTGGTTCTCAATGAGCAGTTCTTC | TRBD2 | TRBJ2-1 | TRBV10-1 | .
CASSSLTLGTQYF | TGTGCCAGCAGCTCACTTACCTTAGGTACGCAGTATTTT | . | TRBJ2-3 | TRBV7-2 | .
CAWSLSNSNQPQHF | TGTGCCTGGAGTCTAAGCAATAGCAATCAGCCCCAGCATTTT | . | TRBJ1-5 | TRBV30 | few
CSVDGGAEAFF | TGCAGCGTGGATGGAGGCGCTGAAGCTTTCTTT | . | TRBJ1-1 | TRBV29-1 | .
CASSSEPRHTEAFF | TGTGCCAGCAGCTCCGAACCACGACACACTGAAGCTTTCTTT | . | TRBJ1-1 | TRBV11-2 | .
CASTQDRAYPEAFF | TGTGCCAGCACCCAAGACAGGGCGTACCCTGAAGCTTTCTTT | TRBD1 | TRBJ1-1 | TRBV6-5 | .
CASSLGGSSTGELFF | TGTGCCAGCAGCTTGGGGGGGAGTAGCACCGGGGAGCTGTTTTTT | . | TRBJ2-2 | TRBV5-4 | once
CASSLVPTPNTEAFF | TGTGCCAGCAGCTTGGTACCCACTCCGAACACTGAAGCTTTCTTT | . | TRBJ1-1 | TRBV5-4 | .